These T cell receptor beta chains were read from a single sample in a study of blood T cell repertoires in COVID-19. The protocol was immunoSEQ multiplex PCR, while the TCRdb copy is restricted to in-frame clones and leaves out a portion. The sample carries 60,000 to 85,000 clones, 80% recorded once. Sequencing used peripheral blood. The receptors originated from a human donor in a cohort sampled during active COVID-19. The CDR3 runs from the conserved cysteine through the conserved F or W. Fields, in order: clone size, V gene, D gene, J gene, CDR3 DNA, CDR3 protein. D genes are given only for firm matches. For some rows the clone size is stated as once, few or many, or as a class when expanded; others skip it.

>few|TRBV6-6|.|TRBJ1-4
TGTGCCAGCAGTTATGGCGGTCAGAGTGAAAAACTGTTTTTT
CASSYGGQSEKLFF
>.|TRBV18|TRBD1|TRBJ1-5
TGTGCCAGCTCACCCGGCGACAGGGCTCGAATCAATCAGCCCCAGCATTTT
CASSPGDRARINQPQHF
>.|TRBV6-5|TRBD1|TRBJ1-2
TGTGCCAGCAGTCTACCGGGACAGGGAGTCTATGGCTACACCTTC
CASSLPGQGVYGYTF
>.|TRBV6-5|.|TRBJ2-1
TGTGCCAGCAGTTACGGGAGGAGCTACAATGAGCAGTTCTTC
CASSYGRSYNEQFF
>.|TRBV5-4|.|TRBJ2-5
TGTGCCAGCAGCGAACAGGTTTTGGAGACCCAGTACTTC
CASSEQVLETQYF
>few|TRBV30|TRBD1|TRBJ1-2
TGTGCCTGGGACAGGGGACAGGGCTATGGCTACACCTTC
CAWDRGQGYGYTF
>.|TRBV5-6|.|TRBJ2-7
TGTGCCAGCAGCTTTCAGGGTACCTACGAGCAGTACTTC
CASSFQGTYEQYF
>.|TRBV13|TRBD2|TRBJ2-2
TGTGCCAGCAGCTTAAGAAGCGGGACTCACACCGGGGAGCTGTTTTTT
CASSLRSGTHTGELFF
>few|TRBV2|.|TRBJ1-2
TGTGCCAGCAGTGGAGATTTGTATGGCTACACCTTC
CASSGDLYGYTF
>.|TRBV28|.|TRBJ1-1
TGTGCCAGCAGTCCCCCGGCAGGGGTTACTGAAGCTTTCTTT
CASSPPAGVTEAFF
>.|TRBV12-5|TRBD2|TRBJ2-5
TGTGCTAGTGGTTTGGGCCTAGCGGGTCAAGAGACCCAGTACTTC
CASGLGLAGQETQYF
>.|TRBV5-4|.|TRBJ1-3
TGTGCCAGCAGCCCGGGGGGGATTCGCTTTGGAAACACCATATATTTT
CASSPGGIRFGNTIYF
>once|TRBV27|TRBD2|TRBJ2-7
TGTGCCAGCAGGCCGTACCCCGGGGGGAATTACGAGCAGTACTTC
CASRPYPGGNYEQYF
>.|TRBV4-3|TRBD1|TRBJ1-5
TGCGCCAGCAGCCAGACAGGGGGCGGTAATCAGCCCCAGCATTTT
CASSQTGGGNQPQHF
>.|TRBV2|TRBD1|TRBJ1-5
TGTGCCAGCAGGGAAAACAGGGGAAGCAATCAGCCCCAGCATTTT
CASRENRGSNQPQHF
>.|TRBV9|TRBD1|TRBJ2-3
TGTGCCAGCAGCGTACCCCGACAGGGGGCATCAGATACGCAGTATTTT
CASSVPRQGASDTQYF
>.|TRBV10-3|TRBD1|TRBJ1-2
TGTGCCATCACCTCGAGACAGGGGGTTCATGGCTACACCTTC
CAITSRQGVHGYTF
>.|TRBV28|.|TRBJ2-3
TGTGCCAGCAGTTTGGGACACCGCACAGATACGCAGTATTTT
CASSLGHRTDTQYF
>.|TRBV6-1|TRBD2|TRBJ2-1
TGTGCCAGCAGTGAAGCCCCGGGACTAGCGGGAGACGATGAGCAGTTCTTC
CASSEAPGLAGDDEQFF
>.|TRBV7-2|TRBD2|TRBJ2-1
TGTGCCAGCACCGGCGCTAGCGGGAGCCATGAGCAGTTCTTC
CASTGASGSHEQFF
>.|TRBV5-1|TRBD2|TRBJ2-3
TGCGCCAGCAGCCCTCTAGCGGGGGGGCCGGATACGCAGTATTTT
CASSPLAGGPDTQYF
>few|TRBV12-3/TRBV12-4|.|TRBJ1-2
TGTGCCAGCAGTTTTCGGGAGGGAAATGGCTACACCTTC
CASSFREGNGYTF
>.|TRBV7-2|.|TRBJ1-5
TGTGCCAGCAGCTTATCGGGCGGGTTTGAGCCCCAGCATTTT
CASSLSGGFEPQHF
>.|TRBV7-2|.|TRBJ2-7
TGTGCCAGCAGCTCCTATGGGGAGACCTACGAGCAGTACTTC
CASSSYGETYEQYF
>.|TRBV7-3|TRBD2|TRBJ2-2
TGTGCCAGCAGCCCCGGGACTAGTCGCACCGGGGAGCTGTTTTTT
CASSPGTSRTGELFF
>.|TRBV7-8|TRBD1|TRBJ1-6
TGTGCCAGCAGCACATTGGACAGGGCAGCATCACCCCTCCACTTT
CASSTLDRAASPLHF
>.|TRBV5-6|TRBD1|TRBJ1-2
TGTGCCAGCAGATTGACAGGGGGGACCGGTGGCTACACCTTC
CASRLTGGTGGYTF
>.|TRBV6-5|.|TRBJ1-2
TGTGCCAGCAGGCTCGCAGTGAACTATGGCTACACCTTC
CASRLAVNYGYTF
>.|TRBV25-1|TRBD2|TRBJ2-3
TGTGCCAGCAGTGAATTTGGGGGAGGGGCAGATACGCAGTATTTT
CASSEFGGGADTQYF
>.|TRBV4-3|.|TRBJ2-7
TGCGCCAGCAGCCAAAAGGCAGGATCCTACGAGCAGTACTTC
CASSQKAGSYEQYF
>.|TRBV12-3/TRBV12-4|.|TRBJ1-2
TGTGCCAGCAGTCCTTCTAACTATGGCTACACCTTC
CASSPSNYGYTF
>.|TRBV6-5|.|TRBJ1-6
TGTGCCAGCCTTCAGGGATACAATTCACCCCTCCACTTT
CASLQGYNSPLHF
>.|TRBV13|.|TRBJ1-1
TGTGCCAGCAGCCCCCTTGTCAACACTGAAGCTTTCTTT
CASSPLVNTEAFF
>.|TRBV5-1|.|TRBJ2-3
TGCGCCAGCAGCCCGAACAGGGCCAACACAGATACGCAGTATTTT
CASSPNRANTDTQYF
>.|TRBV5-8|.|TRBJ1-6
TGTGCCAGCAGCTTGGAGAGGGCAAATTCACCCCTCCACTTT
CASSLERANSPLHF
>.|TRBV9|.|TRBJ1-2
TGTGCCAGCAGCGTAGATGGAAACTATTATGGCTACACCTTC
CASSVDGNYYGYTF
>.|TRBV7-3|TRBD1|TRBJ2-2
TGTGCCAGCAGCTCGGGACAGGCGTACACCGGGGAGCTGTTTTTT
CASSSGQAYTGELFF
>.|TRBV29-1|.|TRBJ1-4
TGCAGCGTTGGATACAGACCTAATGAAAAACTGTTTTTT
CSVGYRPNEKLFF